Following are 32 T cell receptor beta chains from one sample sequenced in a study of blood T cell repertoires in COVID-19. Clones were sequenced by immunoSEQ multiplex PCR, and TCRdb holds only the in-frame ones, with some missing. The sample carries roughly 460,000 clones, approximately 90% recorded once. The sequencing sample was made of peripheral blood. These receptors came from a man aged 18 to 29 with COVID-19, enrolled during active disease.

The chain carries TRBV10-2 and TRBJ1-1, with unresolved D. V was shortened by 7 bases and J by 4 bases, with 13 bases between the two germline ends. Germline CDR1 WSHSY, CDR2 SAAADI. The CDR3 is 13 amino acids. The CDR3 protein is CASTFDGSTEAFF. The CDR3, as DNA: TGCGCCAGCACCTTTGACGGGAGCACTGAAGCTTTCTTT.

The rearrangement links TRBV4-1 to TRBJ2-7; tentative D call: TRBD2 (5 bases). The V and J ends lost 5 bases and 6 bases respectively, with 20 bases between them. This CDR3 region has 15 residues. Germline values: CDR1 MGHRA, CDR2 YSYEKL. The CDR3 reads CASSERTASAGEQYF. For the CDR3, the DNA is TGCGCCAGCAGCGAGCGGACGGCCAGCGCGGGCGAGCAGTACTTC.

This clone was picked up one time. The chain couples TRBV6-4 to TRBJ2-3; 11 positions match TRBD2. This CDR3 comprises 17 residues. Unmatched junction bases numbered 8, after V lost 1 base and J lost 5 bases. Per the germline V gene, CDR1 is MRHNA and CDR2 is SNTAGT. The chain's CDR3 is CASSDLYSGGAEDTQYF. In DNA, the CDR3 is TGTGCCAGCAGTGACTTATATAGCGGGGGGGCCGAAGATACGCAGTATTTT.

This clone appeared a single time. Within the sample, other DNA sequences also encode this same CDR3. The chain recombines TRBV6-6 with TRBJ2-7; 10 bases agree with TRBD1. This CDR3 comprises 14 residues. Germline CDR1 MNHNY, CDR2 SVGAGI (reference sequence). The V segment lost 4 bases and the J segment 1 base; nucleotides outside the gene matches: 1. CDR3 protein: CASSSGQGSYEQYF. CDR3 DNA sequence: TGTGCCAGCAGTTCGGGACAGGGGTCCTACGAGCAGTACTTC.

This CDR3 reads CASSQGRFFAGELFF. CDR3 DNA: TGTGCCAGCAGCCAAGGTCGGTTTTTTGCCGGGGAGCTGTTTTTT. J is TRBJ2-2 and V is TRBV3-1 (or the pseudogene TRBV3-2), with D unresolved. This CDR3 has 15 residues. V was cut by 1 base and J by 6 bases, with 12 bases left in between. CDR1 LGHDT and CDR2 YNNKEL come from the germline V gene (reference sequence).

The chain uses TRBV7-2 and TRBJ1-6; 9 nucleotides line up with TRBD1. The germline gives CDR1 SGHTA, CDR2 FQGNSA. The length of the CDR3 is 14 residues. V was pared by 5 bases and J by 9 bases, with 5 bases of the junction left unmatched. This CDR3 is CASSTTGGGSPLHF. CDR3 bases: TGTGCCAGCAGCACGACAGGGGGTGGTTCACCCCTCCACTTT. Using reference TRBV7-2 and TRBJ1-6 for the parts outside the CDR3, the full variable domain is GAGVSQSPSNKVTEKGKDVELRCDPISGHTALYWYRQSLGQGLEFLIYFQGNSAPDKSGLPSDRFSAERTGGSVSTLTIQRTQQEDSAVYLCASSTTGGGSPLHFGNGTRLTVT.

A word on this clone: Other DNA sequences within the sample encode an identical CDR3. The chain couples TRBV7-9 to TRBJ2-7; TRBD2 might be the D (5 bases). This CDR3 is built from 16 residues. Trimming cost V 2 bases and J 0 bases, with 14 bases left between them. Germline V CDR1 and CDR2: SEHNR, FQNEAQ (reference sequence). CDR3 in amino acids: CASSLSGGLSSYEQYF. The DNA of the CDR3 is TGTGCCAGCAGCTTAAGCGGAGGATTAAGCTCCTACGAGCAGTACTTC. The complete variable domain, with remaining parts taken from reference TRBV7-9 and TRBJ2-7, reads DTGVSQNPRHKITKRGQNVTFRCDPISEHNRLYWYRQTLGQGPEFLTYFQNEAQLEKSRLLSDRFSAERPKGSFSTLEIQRTEQGDSAMYLCASSLSGGLSSYEQYFGPGTRLTVT.

This clone was seen just once. The V gene is TRBV3-1 (or the pseudogene TRBV3-2), the J gene TRBJ2-2; D unresolved. Germline loops: CDR1 LGHDT, CDR2 YNNKEL (reference sequence). Between the trimmed V and J ends, which lost 3 bases and 0 bases, there was a span of 8 bases. There are 15 residues in the CDR3. CDR3 DNA: TGTGCCAGCAGCCAGAGATTTCCGAACACCGGGGAGCTGTTTTTT. Protein: CASSQRFPNTGELFF.

As for this clone: Compared with germline, one end of the junction differs, possibly owing to a read error. The chain has TRBV6-1 and TRBJ1-1; 8 bases line up with TRBD1. Germline loops: CDR1 MNHNS, CDR2 SASEGT. The CDR3 consists of 15 residues. The CDR3 sequence: CASREDRGANTEAFF. CDR3 sequence (DNA): TGTGCCAGCAGGGAAGACAGGGGCGCGAACACTGAAGCTTTCTTT.

The gene calls are TRBV11-1 and TRBJ2-1; D gene uncertain. The V gene lost 0 bases and the J gene lost 7 bases, with 10 bases spanning the gap. The CDR3 runs 14 residues. CDR1 and CDR2 (germline): SGHAT, FQDESV (reference sequence). The CDR3 reads CASSLAAEKNEQFF. CDR3 in DNA: TGTGCCAGCAGCTTAGCGGCAGAAAAGAATGAGCAGTTCTTC. Full variable domain (missing parts from reference TRBV11-1 and TRBJ2-1): EAEVAQSPRYKITEKSQAVAFWCDPISGHATLYWYRQILGQGPELLVQFQDESVVDDSQLPKDRFSAERLKGVDSTLKIQPAELGDSAMYLCASSLAAEKNEQFFGPGTRLTVL.

The V call is TRBV7-8, the J call TRBJ2-7, with D unresolved. Germline CDR1 is SGHVS and CDR2 is FQNEAQ. The germline V and J ends were trimmed by 4 bases and 3 bases, with 10 bases remaining between them. The CDR3 length is 13 residues. The CDR3 protein is CASSSVTGYEQYF. The DNA of the CDR3 is TGTGCCAGCAGCTCGGTGACGGGCTACGAGCAGTACTTC.

This clone was seen only a few times. The V and J genes are TRBV5-1 and TRBJ2-1, with TRBD1 identical over 8 bases. The germline V gene has CDR1 SGHRS and CDR2 YFSETQ. The V and J ends lost 2 bases and 5 bases, in that order; junction bases with no gene match: 6. The CDR3 consists of 15 residues. CDR3 bases: TGCGCCAGCAGCTTCACGGACAGGGTTAACAATGAGCAGTTCTTC. Its translation: CASSFTDRVNNEQFF. Full variable domain (outside the CDR3, taken from reference TRBV5-1 and TRBJ2-1): KAGVTQTPRYLIKTRGQQVTLSCSPISGHRSVSWYQQTPGQGLQFLFEYFSETQRNKGNFPGRFSGRQFSNSRSEMNVSTLELGDSALYLCASSFTDRVNNEQFFGPGTRLTVL.

CDR3 bases: TGTGCCAGCAGCAAAGCTGACAGGGGGATGCGGGGTAAAAGGAACACTGAAGCTTTCTTT. Encoded protein: CASSKADRGMRGKRNTEAFF. This chain connects TRBV21-1 to TRBJ1-1; the table names TRBD1, a call not compared with the DNA. TRBV21-1 represents a pseudogene. This CDR3 has 20 amino acids.

This clone was observed a single time. The genes are TRBV7-9 and TRBJ2-5, with 8 bases that match TRBD2. With V trimmed by 11 bases and J by 5 bases, 10 bases remained unmatched. CDR3 size: 13 residues. CDR1 is SEHNR, CDR2 FQNEAQ, per germline (reference sequence). CDR3 nucleotide sequence: TGTGCCTCCGAGGGCGGGGGGTATGAGACCCAGTACTTC. This translates into CASEGGGYETQYF.

The genes are TRBV27 and TRBJ2-7, with TRBD2 as a possible D gene (6 bases). In germline, CDR1 is MNHEY, CDR2 SMNVEV (reference sequence). The CDR3 totals 12 residues. With 11 bases removed from V and 2 bases from J, the gap between germline ends came to 13 bases. CDR3 nucleotides: TGTGCCCAACGGAGGGGAGCCTACGAGCAGTACTTC. Its translation: CAQRRGAYEQYF.

This clone has only one observation. The CDR3 sequence is CASPGAGRYGYTF. The CDR3 DNA sequence: TGTGCCAGCCCCGGGGCGGGGCGGTATGGCTACACCTTC. The chain is built from TRBV27 and TRBJ1-2, with TRBD1 as a possible D gene (5 bases). Germline CDR1 is MNHEY and CDR2 is SMNVEV (reference sequence). Between the trimmed V and J ends, which lost 8 bases and 5 bases, there was a span of 15 bases. The CDR3 sequence is 13 residues long.

This clone was counted once. The gene calls are TRBV7-9 and TRBJ2-1, with a possible D match to TRBD2 (5 bases). Trimming took off 10 bases at V and 5 bases at J, with 21 bases between the two ends. Germline loops: CDR1 SEHNR, CDR2 FQNEAQ (reference sequence). The CDR3 spans 15 residues. This CDR3 reads CATPTEGDPHNEQFF. CDR3 bases: TGTGCCACCCCCACCGAGGGCGACCCCCACAATGAGCAGTTCTTC.

The rearrangement uses TRBV7-2 and TRBJ2-7; D perhaps matches TRBD2 (6 bases). This CDR3 region has 15 residues. Between the trimmed V and J ends, which lost 4 bases and 5 bases, there was a span of 18 bases. Germline V gene sequence: CDR1 SGHTA, CDR2 FQGNSA. The CDR3 loop is CASSSPPSGVHEQYF. The CDR3 coding sequence is TGTGCCAGCAGCTCCCCCCCTTCGGGGGTCCACGAGCAGTACTTC. Supplemented by reference TRBV7-2 and TRBJ2-7, the full variable domain reads GAGVSQSPSNKVTEKGKDVELRCDPISGHTALYWYRQSLGQGLEFLIYFQGNSAPDKSGLPSDRFSAERTGGSVSTLTIQRTQQEDSAVYLCASSSPPSGVHEQYFGPGTRLTVT.

This rearrangement joins TRBV5-1 to TRBJ1-2; D ambiguous. CDR3 length: 16 residues. V was cut by 0 bases and J by 0 bases, with 12 bases left in between. Looked up from germline, CDR1 is SGHRS and CDR2 is YFSETQ. CDR3 region: CASSLVAGNTNYGYTF. In DNA, the CDR3 is TGCGCCAGCAGCTTGGTAGCCGGTAACACTAACTATGGCTACACCTTC.

The count of this clone is one. The chain employs TRBV19 and TRBJ2-7; 13 bases are a match to TRBD2. This CDR3 comprises 17 residues. The junction had 6 bases not matched to a gene; V was cut back by 4 bases and J by 0 bases. Germline V gives CDR1 LNHDA, CDR2 SQIVND (reference sequence). The CDR3 DNA sequence: TGTGCCAGTAGTACGACTAGCGGGAGGTTCAGCTCCTACGAGCAGTACTTC. It yields the protein CASSTTSGRFSSYEQYF.

The chain has TRBV21-1 and TRBJ2-4; the listed D gene, TRBD1, was not tested against the DNA. TRBV21-1 is a listed pseudogene. The CDR3 totals 14 residues. The CDR3 loop is CASNPGVAKNIQYF. CDR3 DNA sequence: TGTGCCAGCAACCCAGGGGTGGCCAAAAACATTCAGTACTTC.

The chain joins TRBV6-5 to TRBJ2-5; D may be TRBD1 (5 bases). The length of the CDR3 is 14 residues. V was pared by 7 bases and J by 1 base, with 13 bases between. The germline CDR1 and CDR2 sequences are MNHEY and SVGAGI. CDR3 coding DNA: TGTGCCAGCACCCCCGGACATAGCCAAGAGACCCAGTACTTC. Translated, it gives CASTPGHSQETQYF.

V usage is TRBV5-4 and J usage is TRBJ1-1, with 7 bases fitting TRBD1. This CDR3 has 14 amino acids. Germline-derived CDR1 and CDR2 are SGHNT and YYREEE (reference sequence). J gave up 7 bases and V 9 bases, and 15 bases lay outside the gene matches. The CDR3 loop reads CATAKQGRGFEAFF. CDR3 nucleotides: TGTGCCACCGCCAAACAGGGGAGAGGGTTTGAAGCTTTCTTT.

This chain joins TRBV4-2 and TRBJ1-3, with TRBD1 matching over 7 bases. Germline loops: CDR1 LGHNA, CDR2 YNFKEQ. With V trimmed by 3 bases and J by 2 bases, 13 bases remained unmatched. This CDR3 spans 18 amino acids. The CDR3: CASSQRHAGQSTGNTIYF. DNA of the CDR3: TGTGCCAGCAGCCAGAGGCATGCGGGACAGTCAACTGGAAACACCATATATTTT.

In its sample, this clone was seen once. V and J are TRBV10-2 and TRBJ2-5; TRBD1 matches at 7 bases. V dropped 6 bases and J dropped 4; count of bases not matched to a gene: 5. This CDR3 is 13 amino acids long. Germline V CDR1 and CDR2: WSHSY, SAAADI. The CDR3 spells CASSEGAGETQYF. The CDR3, as DNA: TGCGCCAGCAGCGAGGGGGCAGGAGAGACCCAGTACTTC.

The V call is TRBV15, the J call TRBJ2-1; perhaps TRBD2 as D (7 bases). The CDR3 is made up of 12 amino acids. Germline V gene data show CDR1 as LNHNV and CDR2 as YYDKDF (reference sequence). V dropped 8 bases and J dropped 8 bases, with 13 bases sitting between them. The CDR3 nucleotides are TGTGCCACCGGGAGGGGGGTCGATGAGCAGTTCTTC. Translating it yields CATGRGVDEQFF.

The genes are TRBV27 and TRBJ2-7, with D perhaps matching TRBD2 (5 bases). CDR1 and CDR2 from the germline V gene are MNHEY and SMNVEV (reference sequence). The CDR3 extends over 14 amino acids. Trimming cost V 5 bases and J 2 bases, with 13 bases left between them. The CDR3 DNA reads as TGTGCCAGCAGTCTGGACGGAGGAACCTACGAGCAGTACTTC. Translated: CASSLDGGTYEQYF.

This clone was picked up one time. J is TRBJ1-1 and V is TRBV27; 12 nucleotides match TRBD1. The V segment lost 4 bases and the J segment 5 bases; nucleotides outside the gene matches: 8. In germline, CDR1 is MNHEY, CDR2 SMNVEV (reference sequence). The CDR3 is 16 amino acids. In DNA, the CDR3 is TGTGCCAGCAGTTCCCCGGGACAGGGGGCGAAGACTGAAGCTTTCTTT. The encoded protein is CASSSPGQGAKTEAFF.

The chain has TRBV24-1 and TRBJ2-5; 7 bases fit TRBD1. The CDR3 is 15 amino acids. CDR1 and CDR2 (germline): KGHDR, SFDVKD. Trimming took 3 bases from V and 4 from J; bases not matched to a gene: 7. CDR3 DNA sequence: TGTGCCACCAGTGATCGAGACAGGGACCGAGAGACCCAGTACTTC. This codes for CATSDRDRDRETQYF.

J is TRBJ1-4 and V is TRBV10-2; a weak D match, TRBD1 (5 bases). Germline assignment: CDR1 WSHSY and CDR2 SAAADI. V lost 8 bases to trimming and J lost 9 bases, with 16 bases between them. The CDR3 length is 13 residues. The CDR3 region has the DNA TGCGCCAGCTCCAAAAGGGGAGGTAAAAAACTGTTTTTT. Its protein is CASSKRGGKKLFF.

The chain uses TRBV6-5 and TRBJ2-7, with 7 bases lining up with TRBD1. Germline values: CDR1 MNHEY, CDR2 SVGAGI. CDR3 length: 13 residues. V was clipped by 6 bases and J by 7 bases; unmatched bases: 9. CDR3 nucleotide sequence: TGTGCCAGCAGCCCGGGACAGTCTCGAGAGCAGTACTTC. Its protein product is CASSPGQSREQYF.

The rearrangement joins TRBV5-1 to TRBJ2-1; D may be TRBD2 (5 bases). CDR3 length: 14 amino acids. CDR1 and CDR2 (germline): SGHRS, YFSETQ. Trimming shortened V by 2 bases and J by 8 bases, and 14 bases separated the two germline ends. Written as DNA, the CDR3 is TGCGCCAGCAGCTTAGTCCCCCTGGAGGATGAGCAGTTCTTC. As protein: CASSLVPLEDEQFF.